A selection of T cell receptor beta chains follows, all from one sample in a study of Ad26.COV2.S vaccination and SARS-CoV-2 variants. Data came from immunoSEQ multiplex PCR; TCRdb stores just in-frame clones and leaves some out. The table includes some 340,000 clones, roughly 84% detected once. The sequences come from peripheral blood, collected in a trial of Ad26.COV2.S vaccine versus placebo. The source of these receptors is a person between 18 and 60 years old who received the Ad26.COV2.S COVID-19 vaccine or a placebo. Both conserved end residues are part of each CDR3. Fields, in order: J gene, clone size, V gene, D gene, CDR3 protein, CDR3 DNA. A D gene is named only where the DNA matches it firmly. Clone size appears in some rows only: once, few, many, or a class for an expanded clone.

>TRBJ1-4|.|TRBV14|.
CASSQALLNEKLFF
TGTGCCAGCAGCCAAGCCCTCCTAAATGAAAAACTGTTTTTT
>TRBJ1-2|.|TRBV7-2|.
CASSLTIYGYTF
TGTGCCAGCAGCTTAACAATCTATGGCTACACCTTC
>TRBJ2-5|.|TRBV19|.
CASSIEGETQYF
TGTGCCAGTAGTATAGAGGGGGAGACCCAGTACTTC
>TRBJ2-1|.|TRBV7-8|TRBD2
CASRSGGADEQFF
TGTGCCAGCAGGAGCGGGGGGGCGGATGAGCAGTTCTTC
>TRBJ2-2|few|TRBV30|.
CAWSRDRTAAGELFF
TGTGCCTGGAGTAGAGACCGGACGGCGGCCGGGGAGCTGTTTTTT
>TRBJ2-3|.|TRBV5-6|.
CASSLEGGPADTQYF
TGTGCCAGCAGCTTGGAGGGGGGGCCCGCAGATACGCAGTATTTT
>TRBJ2-5|.|TRBV4-3|TRBD2
CASSQDLRGGRETQYF
TGCGCCAGCAGCCAAGATCTTCGGGGGGGCCGGGAGACCCAGTACTTC
>TRBJ1-1|.|TRBV4-1|.
CASSQDGDTEAFF
TGCGCCAGCAGCCAAGACGGAGACACTGAAGCTTTCTTT
>TRBJ1-2|.|TRBV18|.
CASSPTFTNYGYTF
TGTGCCAGCTCACCAACTTTCACAAACTATGGCTACACCTTC
>TRBJ2-2|few|TRBV4-2|TRBD2
CASSQEGRASGGAAGELFF
TGTGCCAGCAGCCAAGAGGGGCGGGCTAGCGGGGGGGCCGCCGGGGAGCTGTTTTTT
>TRBJ1-3|once|TRBV9|.
CASSPAGTKGNTIYF
TGTGCCAGCAGCCCGGCCGGGACAAAAGGAAACACCATATATTTT
>TRBJ1-2|.|TRBV7-9|TRBD1
CASSLDGTGGMGGYTF
TGTGCCAGCAGCTTAGATGGGACAGGGGGCATGGGAGGCTACACCTTC
>TRBJ1-4|.|TRBV30|TRBD1
CAWRRTGGGGEKLFF
TGTGCCTGGAGGCGTACAGGGGGCGGTGGGGAAAAACTGTTTTTT
>TRBJ1-2|.|TRBV27|TRBD1
CASSFTQGAIANYGYTF
TGTGCCAGCAGTTTCACACAGGGGGCAATAGCTAACTATGGCTACACCTTC
>TRBJ2-7|.|TRBV6-2/TRBV6-3|.
CASSSWNGYTSYEQYF
TGTGCCAGCAGTTCCTGGAACGGCTACACCTCCTACGAGCAGTACTTC
>TRBJ2-7|.|TRBV6-6|TRBD1
CASTLTGGRYEQYF
TGTGCCAGCACCCTGACAGGGGGCAGGTACGAGCAGTACTTC